One sample yielded the 18 T cell receptor beta chains listed below, sequenced in a study of vaccination effects on CD4 cells after COVID-19. Their antigens remain unidentified. Only in-frame clones appear in the TCRdb table, and some are missing; sequencing was by immunoSEQ multiplex PCR. The sample lists tens of thousands of clones; about two thirds were seen once. Using viral peptide pools, the ViraFEST assay grew out antigen-specific CD4+ T cells prior to sequencing. CD4+ T cell isolation took place after 10 days of culture. People in the vaccine group had not been infected with SARS-CoV-2 before, and their nucleocapsid antibodies were negative. Sequenced here: CD4+ T cells from PBMCs cultured with SARS-CoV-2 spike peptides, sampled before COVID-19 vaccination. The receptors originated from a human donor who received a COVID-19 vaccine.

This clone was counted a single time. This sequence joins TRBV4-1 and TRBJ2-7; 8 bases are a match to TRBD2. The CDR3 spans 15 residues. Germline lookup yields CDR1 MGHRA and CDR2 YSYEKL. Trimming cost V 4 bases and J 1 base; bases outside gene matches: 6. The CDR3, as DNA: TGCGCCAGCAGCCGCGGCGAGCGGGGGTCCTACGAGCAGTACTTC. As protein: CASSRGERGSYEQYF.

The chain is built from TRBV23-1 and TRBJ1-4; 10 nucleotides match TRBD1. TRBV23-1 is an ORF, with its function uncertain. V lost 2 bases and J lost 7; bases outside the gene matches: 7. The CDR3 has 16 residues. CDR3 loop: CASSQADRGRGEKLFF. The CDR3 coding sequence is TGCGCCAGCAGTCAAGCAGACAGGGGGCGAGGTGAAAAACTGTTTTTT.

The rearrangement uses TRBV29-1 and TRBJ1-2, with D perhaps TRBD1 (5 bases). Trimming cost V 4 bases and J 0 bases, with 15 bases left between them. Germline-derived CDR1 and CDR2 are SQVTM and ANQGSEA. The CDR3 runs 15 residues. CDR3 loop: CSVGGTWGSNYGYTF. In nucleotides, the CDR3 is TGCAGCGTTGGAGGGACTTGGGGGTCTAACTATGGCTACACCTTC.

The CDR3 DNA sequence: TGTGCCAGCAGCTTACGGACTAGCGGGGCTTACCAAGAGACCCAGTACTTC. Translating it yields CASSLRTSGAYQETQYF. This sequence joins TRBV5-6 and TRBJ2-5, with 12 nucleotides matching TRBD2. The CDR3 covers 17 residues. CDR1 and CDR2 from the germline V gene are SGHDT and YYEEEE. The V and J ends lost 2 bases and 0 bases, in that order; junction bases with no gene match: 5.

The chain is built from TRBV6-4 and TRBJ2-2; TRBD1 aligns across 7 bases. CDR1 and CDR2 from the germline V gene are MRHNA and SNTAGT. The CDR3 spans 15 residues. V shed 6 bases, J shed 5 bases, and the junction held 9 bases outside the gene matches. The CDR3 protein is CASRIGQGETGELFF. The CDR3 bases are TGTGCCAGCAGGATCGGGCAGGGGGAAACCGGGGAGCTGTTTTTT.

Here the CDR3 reads CASSLDPGYNEQFF. CDR3 sequence (DNA): TGCGCCAGCAGCTTGGATCCGGGATACAATGAGCAGTTCTTC. This rearrangement joins TRBV5-1 to TRBJ2-1, with D possibly TRBD2 on 5 matching bases. Germline CDR1 reads SGHRS; CDR2 reads YFSETQ. V lost 0 bases to trimming and J lost 4 bases, with 8 bases between them. This CDR3 comprises 14 residues. The full variable domain, its missing parts supplied by reference TRBV5-1 and TRBJ2-1, is KAGVTQTPRYLIKTRGQQVTLSCSPISGHRSVSWYQQTPGQGLQFLFEYFSETQRNKGNFPGRFSGRQFSNSRSEMNVSTLELGDSALYLCASSLDPGYNEQFFGPGTRLTVL.

The CDR3 DNA reads as TGTGCCAGCAGCTTAAACGAGGATGGCTACACCTTC. Translating gives CASSLNEDGYTF. The chain carries TRBV7-9 and TRBJ1-2; D is ambiguous. The V end lost 2 bases, the J end lost 6 bases, and 7 bases lay between the germline ends. The CDR3 totals 12 residues. The germline V gene encodes CDR1 SEHNR and CDR2 FQNEAQ (reference sequence).

The J gene is TRBJ2-1, the V gene TRBV11-1; D is unclear. The CDR3 length is 14 residues. V gave up 2 bases and J gave up 10 bases, with 15 bases separating them. Germline CDR1 SGHAT, CDR2 FQDESV (reference sequence). CDR3 in DNA: TGTGCCAGCAGCTTACCCCCAATAAAAAGCGAGCAGTTCTTC. It encodes CASSLPPIKSEQFF.

The rearrangement joins TRBV2 to TRBJ2-5; D is ambiguous. Trimming left V 1 base short and J 3 bases short, with 15 bases between. This CDR3 is 16 amino acids long. CDR1 and CDR2 (germline): SNHLY, FYNNEI. The CDR3 DNA reads TGTGCCAGCAGTGAAGGGGGTCCCGATCCAGAAGAGACCCAGTACTTC. It translates to CASSEGGPDPEETQYF.

This clone was seen once. This chain uses TRBV19 with TRBJ2-2; TRBD2 aligns across 7 bases. CDR1 is LNHDA, CDR2 SQIVND, per germline (reference sequence). This CDR3 region has 15 residues. Germline trimming cut 5 bases from V and 0 bases from J; bases unmatched to any gene: 3. The CDR3 DNA sequence: TGTGCCAGTAGTTCCGGACTAGCGAACACCGGGGAGCTGTTTTTT. As protein: CASSSGLANTGELFF.

The CDR3 loop reads CASSVGVLYNEQFF. CDR3 DNA: TGTGCCAGCAGCGTGGGGGTTCTCTACAATGAGCAGTTCTTC. The gene calls are TRBV9 and TRBJ2-1; D assignment may be TRBD1 or TRBD2 (5 bases each). Germline values: CDR1 SGDLS, CDR2 YYNGEE. V lost 2 bases, J lost 3 bases, and 9 bases lay in between. This CDR3 contains 14 residues.

The chain employs TRBV2 and TRBJ2-7; D is unresolved. This CDR3 is 14 amino acids long. The V gene's germline CDR1 is SNHLY and CDR2 FYNNEI. Trimming left V 4 bases short and J 6 bases short, with 16 bases between. The chain's CDR3 is CASSVWGLLSEQYF. DNA of the CDR3: TGTGCCAGCAGTGTATGGGGTCTCCTCTCCGAGCAGTACTTC.

The CDR3 region is CASSPDRGVYGYTF. The CDR3 DNA sequence: TGTGCCAGCAGCCCGGACAGGGGTGTATATGGCTACACCTTC. The V gene is TRBV7-8, the J gene TRBJ1-2; 9 positions match TRBD1. Germline CDR1 SGHVS, CDR2 FQNEAQ. The CDR3 length is 14 residues. V was clipped by 5 bases and J by 5 bases; unmatched bases: 6. The full variable domain, its missing parts supplied by reference TRBV7-8 and TRBJ1-2, is GAGVSQSPRYKVAKRGQDVALRCDPISGHVSLFWYQQALGQGPEFLTYFQNEAQLDKSGLPSDRFFAERPEGSVSTLKIQRTQQEDSAVYLCASSPDRGVYGYTFGSGTRLTVV.

J is TRBJ2-3 and V is TRBV19; TRBD2 aligns across 8 bases. The germline V gene encodes CDR1 LNHDA and CDR2 SQIVND (reference sequence). This CDR3 spans 19 amino acids. The junction had 17 bases not matched to a gene; V was cut back by 5 bases and J by 1 base. The CDR3 DNA is TGTGCCAGTAGTCCCCTAAGCGGGAGATCTAACCAGGGCACAGATACGCAGTATTTT. This sequence encodes CASSPLSGRSNQGTDTQYF. Full variable domain (remainder filled in from reference TRBV19 and TRBJ2-3): DGGITQSPKYLFRKEGQNVTLSCEQNLNHDAMYWYRQDPGQGLRLIYYSQIVNDFQKGDIAEGYSVSREKKESFPLTVTSAQKNPTAFYLCASSPLSGRSNQGTDTQYFGPGTRLTVL.

This rearrangement joins TRBV5-1 to TRBJ2-7; D might be TRBD1 or TRBD2, each matching 5 bases. Trimming removed 7 bases from V and 5 bases from J, with 13 bases in between. The CDR3 runs 12 residues. CDR1 SGHRS and CDR2 YFSETQ come from the germline V gene. Here the CDR3 reads CASHSGLHEQYF. CDR3 coding DNA: TGCGCCAGCCACTCGGGGCTCCACGAGCAGTACTTC.

The chain links TRBV7-9 to TRBJ1-4; D is unclear. There are 12 residues in the CDR3. Trimming cost V 3 bases and J 3 bases, with 2 bases left between them. Germline V CDR1 and CDR2: SEHNR, FQNEAQ (reference sequence). The CDR3, as DNA: TGTGCCAGCAGCTTCTCTAATGAAAAACTGTTTTTT. It specifies CASSFSNEKLFF.

The genes are TRBV10-3 and TRBJ1-4; the D gene is possibly TRBD1 (5 bases). The germline V and J ends were trimmed by 8 bases and 8 bases, with 12 bases remaining between them. CDR3 size: 12 residues. Germline V gene data show CDR1 as ENHRY and CDR2 as SYGVKD. CDR3 bases: TGTGCCATCTCGGGGGGAGTAGAAAAACTGTTTTTT. Translated: CAISGGVEKLFF.

The chain couples TRBV5-1 to TRBJ2-7, with D tentatively TRBD1 or TRBD2 (5 bases each). V was shortened by 4 bases and J by 2 bases, with 22 bases between the two germline ends. This CDR3 spans 17 amino acids. Germline V gene lookup returns CDR1 SGHRS and CDR2 YFSETQ. The CDR3 DNA is TGCGCCAGCAGCGTTGACCCGGGGCCCAACTCGCCCTACGAGCAGTACTTC. Its translation: CASSVDPGPNSPYEQYF.